The clone carrying this TCR beta chain was found a few times. The target antigen is unknown. These data come from a study of early T cells in non-severe SARS-CoV-2 infection. Study summary: Sequencing input comprised bulk RNA from unsorted whole blood; chain pairing was not available. General study results and limits: Matches to VDJdb favored anti-spike CD8 responses and missed private and CD4 specificities.

TCRdb redid the calling of the 5' RACE reads with MiXCR, one entry per CDR3 protein. The table lists 85,000 to 100,000 distinct CDR3 sequences, approximately 17% of them singletons. Germline V gene lookup returns CDR1 SGHNT and CDR2 YYREEE (reference sequence). The CDR3 totals 16 residues. Between the trimmed V and J ends, which lost 0 bases and 5 bases, there was a span of 17 bases. V is TRBV5-4 and J is TRBJ2-5; maybe TRBD1 (6 bases). The source was whole blood, collected at baseline. The receptor was derived from an adult who was a healthcare worker with PCR-confirmed SARS-CoV-2 infection or an uninfected control (not recorded which). The DNA for the CDR3 is TGTGCCAGCAGCTTGGACTTCACTACCGACAGGGAGACCCAGTACTTC. It codes for CASSLDFTTDRETQYF. Full variable domain (missing parts from reference TRBV5-4 and TRBJ2-5): ETGVTQSPTHLIKTRGQQVTLRCSSQSGHNTVSWYQQALGQGPQFIFQYYREEENGRGNFPPRFSGLQFPNYSSELNVNALELDDSALYLCASSLDFTTDRETQYFGPGTRLLVL.